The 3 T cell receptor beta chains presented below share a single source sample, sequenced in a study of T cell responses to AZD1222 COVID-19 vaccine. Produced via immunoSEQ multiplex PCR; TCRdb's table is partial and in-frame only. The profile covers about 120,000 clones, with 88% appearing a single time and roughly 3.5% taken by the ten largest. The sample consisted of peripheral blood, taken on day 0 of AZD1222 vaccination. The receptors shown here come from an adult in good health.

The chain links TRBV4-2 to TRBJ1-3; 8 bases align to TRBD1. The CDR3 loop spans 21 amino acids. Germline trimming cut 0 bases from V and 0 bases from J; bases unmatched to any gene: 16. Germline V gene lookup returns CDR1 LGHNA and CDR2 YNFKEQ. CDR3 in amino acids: CASSQEIIGQGRVSSGNTIYF. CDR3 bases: TGTGCCAGCAGCCAAGAAATTATAGGACAGGGACGGGTAAGCTCTGGAAACACCATATATTTT.

The CDR3 reads CAISDPGQLLYGYTF. The CDR3 DNA follows: TGTGCCATCAGTGACCCGGGACAGCTCTTATATGGCTACACCTTC. The chain combines TRBV10-3 with TRBJ1-2, with TRBD1 identical over 7 bases. Germline V lookup: CDR1 ENHRY, CDR2 SYGVKD. Germline trimming cut 3 bases from V and 5 bases from J; bases unmatched to any gene: 9. The CDR3 extends over 15 amino acids.

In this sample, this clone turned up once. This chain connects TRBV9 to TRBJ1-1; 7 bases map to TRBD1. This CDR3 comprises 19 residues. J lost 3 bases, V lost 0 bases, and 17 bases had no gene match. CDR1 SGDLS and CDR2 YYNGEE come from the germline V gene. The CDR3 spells CASSVGAMGQTLDYTEAFF. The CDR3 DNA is TGTGCCAGCAGCGTAGGGGCTATGGGACAGACCCTAGATTACACTGAAGCTTTCTTT.